This T cell receptor (beta chain) was retrieved from a study of shared clonotypes between healthy human individuals. Findings of the study overall: Roughly 5% of naive CD4 clonotypes were shared across a few donors.

This clone was recorded a few times. The antigen is unknown. Naivety among CD8 cells was defined by CD45RO negativity and positive CCR7 selection, thereby excluding terminally differentiated effector memory CD45RA+ cells. Researchers divided each subset's genomic DNA evenly across several immunoSEQ plates. Using about 220 ng DNA, around 30,000 T cell genomes, the sorted-subset replicate PCRs were run. Profiling relied on immunoSEQ multiplex PCR, and the TCRdb table lists in-frame clones only, not all of them. The sample has about 870,000 clones; more than 85% are singletons. This CDR3 has 14 amino acids. In germline, CDR1 is MNHEY, CDR2 SMNVEV (reference sequence). V was clipped by 5 bases and J by 4 bases, with 14 bases between them.

This chain connects TRBV27 to TRBJ1-2, with no clear D. This receptor was taken from a man aged 25 to 45 in good health. The source material was naive CD8+ T cells sorted from blood. The CDR3 region is CASSPDHYLYGYTF. The DNA of the CDR3 is TGTGCCAGCAGTCCCGATCACTACCTCTATGGCTACACCTTC.